The 22 T cell receptor beta chains below all came from one sample that was sequenced in a study of CD8 T cells in Susac syndrome. Reverse transcription of about 0.5 to 1 ug RNA used random hexamers. TCRdb reprocessed the immunoSEQ multiplex PCR reads via MiXCR and lists one record per CDR3 protein. The sample holds under 200,000 distinct CDR3 sequences, over 85% seen once. Sequencing used CD4+ T cells from PBMCs. The receptor set was obtained from a human donor in good health.

This chain connects TRBV18 to TRBJ1-2; maybe TRBD1 (6 bases). Germline assignment: CDR1 KGHSH and CDR2 LQKENI. Trimming removed 5 bases at V and 6 bases at J, with 16 bases between. The CDR3 totals 14 residues. This CDR3 reads CASSANREENGYTF. CDR3 nucleotides: TGTGCCAGCTCAGCGAACAGGGAAGAGAATGGCTACACCTTC.

This clonotype was observed once. V usage is TRBV15 and J usage is TRBJ2-4, with D perhaps matching TRBD1 (5 bases). Germline V gives CDR1 LNHNV, CDR2 YYDKDF (reference sequence). This CDR3 is 13 amino acids long. Between the trimmed V and J ends, which lost 5 bases and 8 bases, there was a span of 13 bases. The CDR3, as DNA: TGTGCCACCAGCCGTCCAGGGTCGGACATTCAGTACTTC. Its translation: CATSRPGSDIQYF. Full variable domain (outside the CDR3, taken from reference TRBV15 and TRBJ2-4): DAMVIQNPRYQVTQFGKPVTLSCSQTLNHNVMYWYQQKSSQAPKLLFHYYDKDFNNEADTPDNFQSRRPNTSFCFLDIRSPGLGDTAMYLCATSRPGSDIQYFGAGTRLSVL.

This clonotype was counted between two and nine times. The chain employs TRBV29-1 and TRBJ2-3; TRBD1 agrees at 7 bases. The V gene's germline CDR1 is SQVTM and CDR2 ANQGSEA. Trimming removed 7 bases from V and 4 bases from J; junction bases left unmatched: 5. The length of the CDR3 is 12 residues. In DNA form, the CDR3 reads TGCAGCGCCGGAACAGGGGCAGATACGCAGTATTTT. As protein: CSAGTGADTQYF.

V is TRBV23-1 and J is TRBJ2-6; 10 nucleotides agree with TRBD1. TRBV23-1 is recorded as an ORF, its role being uncertain. With V trimmed by 3 bases and J by 2 bases, 7 bases remained unmatched. CDR3 length: 18 amino acids. Here the CDR3 DNA reads TGCGCCAGCAGTCACCCTGGGACAGGGGTCGCTGGGGCCAACGTCCTGACTTTC. Translating it yields CASSHPGTGVAGANVLTF.

The chain carries TRBV12-5 and TRBJ1-1; perhaps TRBD1 as D (6 bases). This CDR3 region has 15 residues. Trimming shortened V by 6 bases and J by 0 bases, and 14 bases separated the two germline ends. Germline CDR1 and CDR2: LGHNT and FRNRAP. CDR3 protein: CASGLLDRVNTEAFF. The CDR3, as DNA: TGTGCTAGTGGCCTGCTGGACAGAGTGAACACTGAAGCTTTCTTT.

CDR3 in DNA: TGTGCCAGCAGCCCGAGGACGGCCTCTGGAAACACCATATATTTT. This codes for CASSPRTASGNTIYF. The chain combines TRBV13 with TRBJ1-3; the D is unclear. Germline V gene sequence: CDR1 PRHDT, CDR2 FYEKMQ (reference sequence). This CDR3 comprises 15 residues. Trimming shortened V by 5 bases and J by 0 bases, and 11 bases separated the two germline ends.

This chain connects TRBV7-2 to TRBJ2-6, with D uncertain. The CDR3 length is 15 residues. Germline loops: CDR1 SGHTA, CDR2 FQGNSA. Trimming took 5 bases from V and 0 from J, leaving 8 bases between them. This CDR3 is CASSRKFSGANVLTF. CDR3 nucleotide sequence: TGTGCCAGCAGCCGAAAATTCTCTGGGGCCAACGTCCTGACTTTC.

The chain uses TRBV5-1 and TRBJ2-7; 8 positions agree with TRBD1. V was clipped by 4 bases and J by 5 bases; unmatched bases: 8. Germline V gene data show CDR1 as SGHRS and CDR2 as YFSETQ. The CDR3 runs 14 residues. The CDR3 bases are TGCGCCAGCAGCATCGGACAGGGAGGCGACGAGCAGTACTTC. It specifies CASSIGQGGDEQYF.

The V and J genes are TRBV24-1 and TRBJ2-1; 10 nucleotides align to TRBD2. With 5 bases clipped from V and 7 bases from J, the junction kept 7 bases outside the gene matches. Looked up from germline, CDR1 is KGHDR and CDR2 is SFDVKD. CDR3 length: 15 amino acids. In nucleotides, the CDR3 is TGTGCCACCAGTGGACATCTAGCGGGGGTAAATGAGCAGTTCTTC. Protein sequence: CATSGHLAGVNEQFF.

The genes are TRBV19 and TRBJ1-1; D gene unclear. The ends were cut back, 3 bases at V and 1 base at J, with 9 bases in the middle. There are 14 residues in the CDR3. Germline CDR1 reads LNHDA; CDR2 reads SQIVND (reference sequence). CDR3 bases: TGTGCCAGTAGTATCAAACACGGGAACACTGAAGCTTTCTTT. This sequence encodes CASSIKHGNTEAFF.

The chain joins TRBV9 to TRBJ1-5; D not resolved. Germline V gene lookup returns CDR1 SGDLS and CDR2 YYNGEE. The CDR3 is made up of 13 amino acids. V lost 3 bases, J lost 7 bases, and 11 bases lay in between. The CDR3 is CASSAGLRQPQHF. The CDR3 DNA reads TGTGCCAGCAGCGCAGGCCTTCGGCAGCCCCAGCATTTT.

The chain combines TRBV20-1 with TRBJ1-2; TRBD1 agrees at 9 bases. This CDR3 comprises 11 residues. Looked up from germline, CDR1 is DFQATT and CDR2 is SNEGSKA (reference sequence). The junction had 5 bases not matched to a gene; V was cut back by 7 bases and J by 8 bases. The CDR3 DNA reads as TGCAGTGTCACAGGGGGCAGAGGCTACACCTTC. Protein sequence: CSVTGGRGYTF.

The chain combines TRBV29-1 with TRBJ2-7, with 7 positions matching TRBD1. V shed 4 bases, J shed 2 bases, and the junction held 5 bases outside the gene matches. CDR3 length equals 13 residues. Looked up from germline, CDR1 is SQVTM and CDR2 is ANQGSEA. CDR3 in DNA: TGCAGCGTTGGACAGGGTAACCCCTACGAGCAGTACTTC. As protein: CSVGQGNPYEQYF.

A single count supports this clonotype. The V call is TRBV12-3 or TRBV12-4, the J call TRBJ2-7; TRBD2 matches at 7 bases. The CDR3 runs 15 residues. V shed 6 bases, J shed 2 bases, and the junction held 10 bases outside the gene matches. CDR3 in amino acids: CASSWGGGLTYEQYF. The CDR3 DNA reads TGTGCCAGCAGCTGGGGGGGAGGGCTAACCTACGAGCAGTACTTC.

This clonotype is a singleton in its sample. The chain links TRBV29-1 to TRBJ2-1; the match to TRBD1 covers 9 bases. This CDR3 comprises 14 residues. V gave up 3 bases and J gave up 5 bases; unmatched junction bases: 5. The germline CDR1 and CDR2 sequences are SQVTM and ANQGSEA. CDR3 loop: CSVDSDRGDNEQFF. The CDR3 DNA follows: TGCAGCGTTGATTCGGACAGGGGTGACAATGAGCAGTTCTTC.

This chain joins TRBV24-1 and TRBJ2-1; perhaps D is TRBD1 or TRBD2 (5 bases each). CDR1 is KGHDR, CDR2 SFDVKD, per germline. The germline V and J ends were trimmed by 6 bases and 8 bases, with 13 bases remaining between them. The CDR3 extends over 13 amino acids. CDR3: CATSRPGSDEQFF. CDR3 coding DNA: TGTGCCACCAGTCGCCCAGGGAGTGATGAGCAGTTCTTC.

The rearrangement uses TRBV29-1 and TRBJ1-4, with 11 bases fitting TRBD1. The CDR3 runs to 15 residues. V was pared by 6 bases and J by 4 bases, with 7 bases of the junction left unmatched. Germline lookup yields CDR1 SQVTM and CDR2 ANQGSEA. CDR3 amino acids: CSVQGQGDINEKLFF. CDR3 DNA sequence: TGCAGCGTACAGGGACAGGGGGATATTAATGAAAAACTGTTTTTT.

The chain links TRBV2 to TRBJ2-2, with 13 bases lining up with TRBD2. Germline V gene data show CDR1 as SNHLY and CDR2 as FYNNEI. V lost 6 bases to trimming and J lost 10 bases; unmatched junction nucleotides: 11. This CDR3 comprises 16 residues. The CDR3: CASRERTSGGFVELFF. Written as DNA, the CDR3 is TGTGCCAGCAGGGAAAGGACTAGCGGGGGTTTCGTGGAGCTGTTTTTT.

The gene calls are TRBV3-1 and TRBJ1-6; perhaps TRBD1 as D (6 bases). V lost 3 bases and J lost 5, with 8 bases in between. Germline-derived CDR1 and CDR2 are LGHDT and YNNKEL (reference sequence). This CDR3 region has 14 residues. The CDR3 DNA sequence: TGTGCCAGCAGCCACGACAGGAATAATTCACCCCTCCACTTT. Amino acid sequence: CASSHDRNNSPLHF. Full variable domain (missing parts from reference TRBV3-1 and TRBJ1-6): DTAVSQTPKYLVTQMGNDKSIKCEQNLGHDTMYWYKQDSKKFLKIMFSYNNKELIINETVPNRFSPKSPDKAHLNLHINSLELGDSAVYFCASSHDRNNSPLHFGNGTRLTVT.

This chain connects TRBV30 to TRBJ2-2; 10 bases fit TRBD1. The J segment lost 5 bases and the V segment lost 0 bases, leaving 6 bases of the junction unmatched. The CDR3 is 16 amino acids. CDR1 is GTSNPN and CDR2 is SVGIG in the germline V gene (reference sequence). The CDR3 sequence is CAWSVQGQGYTGELFF. Written as DNA, the CDR3 is TGTGCCTGGAGTGTACAGGGACAGGGGTATACCGGGGAGCTGTTTTTT.

This chain connects TRBV6-2 or TRBV6-3 to TRBJ1-1; TRBD1 might be the D (5 bases). The V and J ends lost 6 bases and 5 bases respectively, with 19 bases between them. The germline CDR1 and CDR2 sequences are MNHEY and SVGEGT. The CDR3 totals 15 residues. The CDR3 loop is CASSSIVGRRTEAFF. CDR3 coding DNA: TGTGCCAGCAGCTCTATTGTGGGGCGTCGGACTGAAGCTTTCTTT.

The chain links TRBV6-2 or TRBV6-3 to TRBJ2-3; no reliable D call. Trimming shortened V by 6 bases and J by 4 bases, and 8 bases separated the two germline ends. CDR1 and CDR2 (germline): MNHEY, SVGEGT. The CDR3 extends over 12 amino acids. In DNA form, the CDR3 reads TGTGCCAGCAGCTCTCCCCCAGATACGCAGTATTTT. Translated: CASSSPPDTQYF.